This entry lists 27 T cell receptor beta chains sequenced from one sample in a study of blood T cells in healthy people across ages. Combining a sample-barcoded 5' primer with a J-beta primer mix, a second PCR ran for roughly 7 to 12 cycles. One entry per CDR3 protein, called by TCRdb with MiXCR from the 5' RACE reads. The sample carries about 1.5 million distinct CDR3 sequences, about 42% recorded once. Sequencing input: blood. These receptor sequences come from a woman aged 18-29 years in good health.

This clonotype was detected a few times. An end of the junction differs from the germline gene, which may be a read error. The chain joins TRBV14 to TRBJ1-2; unclear D gene. CDR3 length equals 13 residues. The germline gives CDR1 SGHDN, CDR2 FVKESK. The CDR3 loop is CASIQVGQDGCTF. CDR3 in DNA: TGTGCCAGCATCCAAGTAGGCCAGGATGGCTGCACCTTC.

This clonotype came up many times. The chain is built from TRBV20-1 and TRBJ2-4, with TRBD2 identical over 11 bases. The CDR3 has 18 residues. Germline CDR1 is DFQATT and CDR2 is SNEGSKA (reference sequence). Trimming took 6 bases from V and 3 from J; bases not matched to a gene: 16. The CDR3 sequence: CSAAIAGGPFGVKNIQYF. CDR3 DNA: TGCAGTGCAGCCATAGCGGGAGGGCCCTTCGGAGTCAAAAACATTCAGTACTTC.

This clonotype has just a few counts. V usage is TRBV15 and J usage is TRBJ1-2; tentatively, D is TRBD1 (6 bases). CDR3 size: 16 residues. V lost 0 bases, J lost 1 base, and 12 bases lay in between. Per germline, CDR1 LNHNV and CDR2 YYDKDF (reference sequence). CDR3 sequence reads: CATSRDLGRGNYGYTF. The CDR3 bases are TGTGCCACCAGCAGAGATCTCGGCAGGGGTAACTATGGCTACACCTTC.

This clonotype was counted a few times. The chain carries TRBV3-1 and TRBJ2-7; D unclear. Germline V gene data show CDR1 as LGHDT and CDR2 as YNNKEL (reference sequence). The CDR3 runs to 13 residues. V lost 5 bases to trimming and J lost 1 base, with 9 bases between them. The CDR3 nucleotides read TGTGCCAGCAGCGTCTCCGTTTCCTACGAGCAGTACTTC. It yields the protein CASSVSVSYEQYF.

This clonotype was detected a few times. This chain links TRBV4-2 with TRBJ1-5; D is ambiguous. This CDR3 contains 13 residues. Germline V CDR1 and CDR2: LGHNA, YNFKEQ. V lost 0 bases and J 5 bases, leaving 5 bases between the germline ends. The CDR3 loop reads CASSQDHDQPQHF. The CDR3, as DNA: TGTGCCAGCAGCCAAGACCACGATCAGCCCCAGCATTTT.

This clonotype was observed once. The rearrangement joins TRBV20-1 to TRBJ2-5, with 14 bases identical to TRBD2. The germline gives CDR1 DFQATT, CDR2 SNEGSKA (reference sequence). The CDR3 extends over 16 amino acids. J gave up 3 bases and V 1 base, and 4 bases lay outside the gene matches. In nucleotides, the CDR3 is TGCAGTGCTAGAGCGACTAGCGGGGGGGCTGAAGAGACCCAGTACTTC. Translation: CSARATSGGAEETQYF.

This clonotype was observed many times. This chain uses TRBV12-3 or TRBV12-4 with TRBJ2-2, with D perhaps matching TRBD2 (6 bases). V dropped 6 bases and J dropped 6 bases, with 11 bases sitting between them. CDR3 length: 13 residues. The CDR3 protein is CASSLSGAGELFF. As DNA, the CDR3 is TGTGCCAGCAGCTTATCGGGAGCCGGGGAGCTGTTTTTT.

A word on this clonotype: A read error may produce the germline difference seen at one junction end. The chain joins TRBV6-1 to TRBJ1-2, with 9 bases matching TRBD1. Germline CDR1 MNHNS, CDR2 SASEGT. The CDR3 is made up of 14 amino acids. The CDR3 DNA sequence: TGTGCCAGCAGTGATCGGGACAGGGCTGATGGCTGCACCTTC. It yields the protein CASSDRDRADGCTF.

The table lists this clonotype with a few counts. The chain couples TRBV27 to TRBJ1-2, with D perhaps TRBD1 (5 bases). The V gene lost 6 bases and the J gene lost 4 bases, with 18 bases spanning the gap. CDR1 MNHEY and CDR2 SMNVEV come from the germline V gene (reference sequence). The CDR3 contains 15 residues. This CDR3 is CASRVSVGTGYGYTF. The CDR3 DNA follows: TGTGCCAGCAGAGTGAGTGTGGGGACCGGCTATGGCTACACCTTC.

The chain recombines TRBV29-1 with TRBJ1-1; TRBD1 aligns across 9 bases. The germline CDR1 and CDR2 sequences are SQVTM and ANQGSEA. V was pared by 2 bases and J by 4 bases, with 8 bases of the junction left unmatched. The CDR3 has 15 residues. The CDR3 DNA reads as TGCAGCGTTGAAAGTTGGGGACAGGGAGGCACTGAAGCTTTCTTT. Protein: CSVESWGQGGTEAFF.

This clonotype was seen more than once but under ten times. The chain has TRBV4-3 and TRBJ1-2; D call uncertain. This CDR3 contains 13 residues. The germline V gene encodes CDR1 LGHNA and CDR2 YSLEER. V was pared by 5 bases and J by 2 bases, with 9 bases between. CDR3 DNA sequence: TGCGCCAGCAGCATCATTGCCAACTATGGCTACACCTTC. Its translation: CASSIIANYGYTF.

The chain links TRBV20-1 to TRBJ2-7; D gene unclear. Trimming took off 6 bases at V and 3 bases at J, with 18 bases between the two ends. Germline CDR1 reads DFQATT; CDR2 reads SNEGSKA (reference sequence). The length of the CDR3 is 14 residues. CDR3 amino acids: CSATTGPWGYEQYF. The CDR3, as DNA: TGCAGTGCAACAACTGGACCATGGGGCTACGAGCAGTACTTC.

The chain joins TRBV6-2 or TRBV6-3 to TRBJ1-1, with TRBD1 identical over 8 bases. Germline CDR1 reads MNHEY; CDR2 reads SVGEGT. V was clipped by 7 bases and J by 5 bases; unmatched bases: 6. This CDR3 is built from 13 residues. CDR3 loop: CASIRQGRTEAFF. The CDR3 coding sequence is TGTGCCAGCATTCGACAGGGGCGAACTGAAGCTTTCTTT.

This clonotype has only a few counts. The chain links TRBV29-1 to TRBJ2-3; D gene ambiguous. This CDR3 region has 11 residues. Trimming shortened V by 5 bases and J by 4 bases, and 7 bases separated the two germline ends. From germline, CDR1 is SQVTM and CDR2 ANQGSEA. The CDR3 nucleotides read TGCAGCGTTAGAGAGCCAGATACGCAGTATTTT. Protein: CSVREPDTQYF.

This clonotype was seen more than once but under ten times. The chain links TRBV7-2 to TRBJ2-1; 11 nucleotides line up with TRBD1. The CDR3 is 14 residues long. Germline assignment: CDR1 SGHTA and CDR2 FQGNSA. Losses at the gene ends were 6 bases for V and 9 bases for J; bases not matched to a gene: 7. The CDR3 DNA reads as TGTGCCAGCAGGAAACAGGACAGGGGGCTTGAGCAGTTCTTC. It encodes CASRKQDRGLEQFF.

The chain uses TRBV3-1 and TRBJ2-1; a weak D match, TRBD2 (5 bases). Germline V gene lookup returns CDR1 LGHDT and CDR2 YNNKEL (reference sequence). The CDR3 covers 17 residues. Between the trimmed V and J ends, which lost 4 bases and 4 bases, there was a span of 20 bases. The CDR3 nucleotides are TGTGCCAGCAGCCCGGGGATCACTAGGAGTGGTTACAATGAGCAGTTCTTC. Protein sequence: CASSPGITRSGYNEQFF.

The table lists this clonotype with a few counts. This chain connects TRBV20-1 to TRBJ2-2, with unresolved D. The CDR3 contains 13 residues. CDR1 and CDR2 (germline): DFQATT, SNEGSKA (reference sequence). V was cut by 3 bases and J by 0 bases, with 5 bases left in between. CDR3: CSASVSNTGELFF. In DNA form, the CDR3 reads TGCAGTGCTAGTGTATCGAACACCGGGGAGCTGTTTTTT.

The chain is built from TRBV7-2 and TRBJ1-5; TRBD1 is a possible D gene (6 bases). The CDR3 totals 17 residues. In germline, CDR1 is SGHTA, CDR2 FQGNSA. V lost 5 bases and J lost 2, with 19 bases in between. DNA of the CDR3: TGTGCCAGCAGCCCACGCCCCCCAGGGGCAGGCAATCAGCCCCAGCATTTT. Its translation is CASSPRPPGAGNQPQHF.

The V and J genes are TRBV12-3 or TRBV12-4 and TRBJ2-3; D is undetermined. The CDR3 is 11 residues long. Trimming took off 3 bases at V and 8 bases at J, with 6 bases between the two ends. In DNA form, the CDR3 reads TGTGCCAGCAGTTTGTGGCCTACGCAGTATTTT. This sequence encodes CASSLWPTQYF.

V is TRBV20-1 and J is TRBJ2-3; TRBD2 agrees at 14 bases. This CDR3 has 18 residues. The V gene end was trimmed by 1 base and the J gene end by 4 bases; junction bases not matched to a gene: 10. Germline CDR1 and CDR2: DFQATT and SNEGSKA (reference sequence). The CDR3 DNA reads as TGCAGTGCTAGAGGGTGGACTAGCGGGAGGAGGTTTGCAGATACGCAGTATTTT. Residues: CSARGWTSGRRFADTQYF.

The V and J genes are TRBV28 and TRBJ2-1; TRBD2 matches at 8 bases. With 6 bases clipped from V and 10 bases from J, the junction kept 5 bases outside the gene matches. The CDR3 runs to 12 residues. Germline V lookup: CDR1 MDHEN, CDR2 SYDVKM. Here the CDR3 DNA reads TGTGCCAGCAGACTGACTAGCGACGAGCAGTTCTTC. Amino acid sequence: CASRLTSDEQFF.

The J gene is TRBJ2-1, the V gene TRBV2, with 11 bases aligning to TRBD2. The V gene end was trimmed by 7 bases and the J gene end by 8 bases; junction bases not matched to a gene: 7. CDR1 is SNHLY, CDR2 FYNNEI, per germline. The CDR3 consists of 14 residues. The CDR3 spells CASTRLAGLDEQFF. The CDR3 nucleotides are TGTGCCAGCACCCGACTAGCGGGATTGGATGAGCAGTTCTTC.

Only a few counts were recorded for this clonotype. The chain joins TRBV6-5 to TRBJ2-7, with D possibly matching TRBD2 (6 bases). The germline V and J ends were trimmed by 5 bases and 4 bases, with 15 bases remaining between them. Germline V lookup: CDR1 MNHEY, CDR2 SVGAGI. The length of the CDR3 is 14 residues. CDR3 nucleotide sequence: TGTGCCAGCAGTCCCCAGCACGGGGGTTACGAGCAGTACTTC. Amino acid sequence: CASSPQHGGYEQYF.

The rearrangement links TRBV4-2 to TRBJ2-3, with TRBD2 matching over 10 bases. Per the germline V gene, CDR1 is LGHNA and CDR2 is YNFKEQ. CDR3 length: 18 amino acids. The V segment lost 2 bases and the J segment 0 bases; nucleotides outside the gene matches: 8. In nucleotides, the CDR3 is TGTGCCAGCAGCCAATCGAAGCGGGGGGGGGTAAGCACAGATACGCAGTATTTT. Amino acid sequence: CASSQSKRGGVSTDTQYF.

The rearrangement joins TRBV20-1 to TRBJ2-7; no firm D call. The J call may be wrong; the DNA end is better matched by TRBJ2-5. Germline V gene data show CDR1 as DFQATT and CDR2 as SNEGSKA (reference sequence). The CDR3 has 15 residues. The CDR3 sequence: CSARDGADAKETQYF. DNA of the CDR3: TGCAGTGCTAGAGACGGTGCGGACGCAAAAGAGACCCAGTACTTC.

Worth noting for this clonotype: Germline and junction disagree at one end, which may indicate a read error. The rearrangement uses TRBV20-1 and TRBJ2-7; D not certain. The CDR3 extends over 15 amino acids. The germline V gene has CDR1 DFQATT and CDR2 SNEGSKA (reference sequence). CDR3 DNA: TGCAGTGCTAGAGATTCAACAGCTGCCTCCTACGAGCAGTGCTTC. Amino acid sequence: CSARDSTAASYEQCF.

This clonotype was recorded at least ten times. V is TRBV12-3 or TRBV12-4 and J is TRBJ2-1, with 7 bases fitting TRBD2. The CDR3 has 16 amino acids. J lost 0 bases, V lost 4 bases, and 6 bases had no gene match. CDR3 DNA: TGTGCCAGCAGTTCGGGCGGGGGACGCTCCTACAATGAGCAGTTCTTC. This translates into CASSSGGGRSYNEQFF.